This entry lists 29 T cell receptor beta chains sequenced from one sample in a study of siplizumab effects on memory and regulatory T cells. Method: immunoSEQ multiplex PCR; TCRdb's copy keeps in-frame clones and lacks some. Of over 80,000 clones listed, about 91% were seen once; the top ten hold 1.5%. The sample taken for sequencing was Tregs sorted from blood. Receptors originate from a human donor in good health.

The V gene is TRBV21-1, the J gene TRBJ2-7; the D call in the table, TRBD1, was not verified against the DNA. TRBV21-1 is noted as a pseudogene. The CDR3 spans 15 residues. CDR3 DNA: TGTGCCAGCAGCAATGGGCCAGGGCTATCCTACGAGCAGTACTTC. Translated: CASSNGPGLSYEQYF.

The genes are TRBV20-1 and TRBJ1-1; D gene unclear. The germline V gene encodes CDR1 DFQATT and CDR2 SNEGSKA (reference sequence). V dropped 1 base and J dropped 8 bases, with 8 bases sitting between them. CDR3 length: 11 residues. CDR3 protein: CSARGAAEAFF. The CDR3 DNA sequence: TGCAGTGCTAGAGGGGCAGCCGAAGCTTTCTTT.

The genes are TRBV30 and TRBJ2-7, with 7 bases lining up with TRBD1. Germline V gene lookup returns CDR1 GTSNPN and CDR2 SVGIG (reference sequence). Trimming at V came to 3 bases and at J to 7 bases, leaving 9 bases not matched to a gene. The CDR3 loop spans 13 amino acids. DNA of the CDR3: TGTGCCTGGAGGACAGGGCCCCTCGGGGAGCAGTACTTC. Amino acids: CAWRTGPLGEQYF.

The chain carries TRBV27 and TRBJ1-1; no clear D gene. CDR1 is MNHEY and CDR2 is SMNVEV in the germline V gene (reference sequence). Trimming cost V 7 bases and J 0 bases, with 12 bases left between them. The CDR3 sequence is 14 residues long. CDR3 nucleotides: TGTGCCAGCAAATTGGGGAGAATGAACACTGAAGCTTTCTTT. It is translated as CASKLGRMNTEAFF.

This chain joins TRBV30 and TRBJ1-2, with D perhaps TRBD1 (6 bases). The V end lost 2 bases, the J end lost 4 bases, and 17 bases lay between the germline ends. The CDR3 is 15 amino acids. CDR1 is GTSNPN, CDR2 SVGIG, per germline (reference sequence). The CDR3 DNA reads as TGTGCCTGGAGTACCGGGGGCACTGAGACCTATGGCTACACCTTC. This gives the protein CAWSTGGTETYGYTF.

In nucleotides, the CDR3 is TGCAGCGGGTCAGGGTCCTACGAGCAGTACTTC. It is translated as CSGSGSYEQYF. V is TRBV29-1 and J is TRBJ2-7; possible D gene TRBD1, 5 bases. Trimming pared 7 bases from V and 1 base from J, leaving 8 bases between. CDR1 SQVTM and CDR2 ANQGSEA come from the germline V gene. The CDR3 covers 11 residues.

For this clone: Other nucleotide sequences in the sample specify the same CDR3. J is TRBJ2-5 and V is TRBV18; D gene ambiguous. V was pared by 3 bases and J by 4 bases, with 6 bases between. Looked up from germline, CDR1 is KGHSH and CDR2 is LQKENI. CDR3 length: 12 amino acids. This CDR3 is CASSPLGETQYF. The CDR3 bases are TGTGCCAGCTCACCCCTGGGAGAGACCCAGTACTTC.

This clone was found a few times. CDR3 protein: CASSYSLREPYEQYF. DNA for the CDR3: TGTGCCAGCAGTTACTCTCTTCGGGAGCCCTACGAGCAGTACTTC. V gene TRBV6-6 combines with J gene TRBJ2-7; D might be TRBD2 (6 bases). Germline-derived CDR1 and CDR2 are MNHNY and SVGAGI (reference sequence). The germline V and J ends were trimmed by 0 bases and 2 bases, with 11 bases remaining between them. CDR3 length: 15 amino acids.

The sample holds a few counts of this clone. This chain uses TRBV19 with TRBJ2-1; 7 bases are shared with TRBD2. In germline, CDR1 is LNHDA, CDR2 SQIVND (reference sequence). With V trimmed by 5 bases and J by 4 bases, 5 bases remained unmatched. The CDR3 is made up of 14 amino acids. This CDR3 is CASSLGLLYNEQFF. For the CDR3, the DNA is TGTGCCAGTAGTCTGGGACTACTTTACAATGAGCAGTTCTTC.

This clone was seen once. The rearrangement links TRBV7-8 to TRBJ2-2, with D unclear. The V and J ends lost 5 bases and 4 bases respectively, with 14 bases between them. This CDR3 contains 15 residues. The germline gives CDR1 SGHVS, CDR2 FQNEAQ. CDR3 residues: CASSTRSYLTGELFF. The CDR3 coding sequence is TGTGCCAGCAGCACCCGAAGTTACCTCACCGGGGAGCTGTTTTTT.

The genes are TRBV7-3 and TRBJ2-7; 7 nucleotides line up with TRBD1. CDR3 length: 13 amino acids. Trimming at V came to 4 bases and at J to 3 bases, leaving 3 bases not matched to a gene. CDR1 and CDR2 (germline): SGHTA, FQGTGA. The DNA of the CDR3 is TGTGCCAGCAGCTCCGGGACAGACTACGAGCAGTACTTC. Translation: CASSSGTDYEQYF.

The chain has TRBV2 and TRBJ2-7; no clear D. Trimming removed 6 bases at V and 2 bases at J, with 11 bases between. Germline CDR1 is SNHLY and CDR2 is FYNNEI. The CDR3 loop spans 13 amino acids. DNA of the CDR3: TGTGCCAGCAGCCCCTTATGGGCCTACGAGCAGTACTTC. Amino acids: CASSPLWAYEQYF. Variable domain in full (rest from reference TRBV2 and TRBJ2-7): EPEVTQTPSHQVTQMGQEVILRCVPISNHLYFYWYRQILGQKVEFLVSFYNNEISEKSEIFDDQFSVERPDGSNFTLKIRSTKLEDSAMYFCASSPLWAYEQYFGPGTRLTVT.

The rearrangement links TRBV2 to TRBJ1-2, with 7 bases that match TRBD1. Looked up from germline, CDR1 is SNHLY and CDR2 is FYNNEI. Trimming cost V 2 bases and J 4 bases; bases outside gene matches: 4. This CDR3 contains 14 residues. CDR3 amino acids: CASSEKGATYGYTF. The DNA for the CDR3 is TGTGCCAGCAGTGAAAAGGGGGCTACCTATGGCTACACCTTC.

The chain carries TRBV5-1 and TRBJ1-1; D may be TRBD1 (6 bases). V lost 7 bases and J lost 1, with 14 bases in between. Looked up from germline, CDR1 is SGHRS and CDR2 is YFSETQ. The CDR3 covers 14 residues. The CDR3 protein is CASRDTLGNTEAFF. For the CDR3, the DNA is TGCGCCAGCCGGGACACCCTTGGGAACACTGAAGCTTTCTTT.

V usage is TRBV19 and J usage is TRBJ2-3; TRBD2 matches 11 bases. The CDR3 is made up of 15 amino acids. Trimming took 1 base from V and 7 from J; bases not matched to a gene: 4. Germline V gives CDR1 LNHDA, CDR2 SQIVND (reference sequence). The CDR3 region is CASSIAASGGYTQYF. In DNA form, the CDR3 reads TGTGCCAGTAGTATAGCGGCTAGCGGGGGGTATACGCAGTATTTT. Based on the CDR3 plus reference TRBV19 and TRBJ2-3, the full variable domain is DGGITQSPKYLFRKEGQNVTLSCEQNLNHDAMYWYRQDPGQGLRLIYYSQIVNDFQKGDIAEGYSVSREKKESFPLTVTSAQKNPTAFYLCASSIAASGGYTQYFGPGTRLTVL.

Only one count was recorded for this clone. The chain carries TRBV2 and TRBJ2-3; D uncertain. The germline CDR1 and CDR2 sequences are SNHLY and FYNNEI. CDR3 length equals 14 residues. V lost 7 bases and J lost 1, with 12 bases in between. The DNA for the CDR3 is TGTGCCAGCACGGCGAAGACGGGCACAGATACGCAGTATTTT. Its translation is CASTAKTGTDTQYF.

This clone has just one count. The chain has TRBV28 and TRBJ1-1, with D perhaps TRBD1 (5 bases). The CDR3 is 14 residues long. V was cut by 4 bases and J by 7 bases, with 16 bases left in between. Germline assignment: CDR1 MDHEN and CDR2 SYDVKM. The DNA of the CDR3 is TGTGCCAGCAGTTCTGGGGGGGAAACGGATGAAGCTTTCTTT. It specifies CASSSGGETDEAFF.

This sequence joins TRBV4-1 and TRBJ2-5; 16 bases map to TRBD2. Per germline, CDR1 MGHRA and CDR2 YSYEKL. This CDR3 has 18 residues. V was clipped by 4 bases and J by 0 bases; unmatched bases: 5. The CDR3, as DNA: TGCGCCAGCAGCCCCGGGGGACTAGCGGGGGGGAACCAAGAGACCCAGTACTTC. This encodes CASSPGGLAGGNQETQYF.

V is TRBV7-3 and J is TRBJ1-1; possibly TRBD1 for D (5 bases). V was clipped by 2 bases and J by 4 bases, with 17 bases between them. The CDR3 loop spans 16 amino acids. CDR1 and CDR2 (germline): SGHTA, FQGTGA. CDR3 residues: CASSLGTSAGTTEAFF. The DNA of the CDR3 is TGTGCCAGCAGCTTAGGCACTTCAGCAGGGACCACTGAAGCTTTCTTT.

The chain links TRBV7-3 to TRBJ2-7; TRBD2 matches 8 bases. Trimming at V came to 1 base and at J to 1 base, leaving 3 bases not matched to a gene. The CDR3 is made up of 15 amino acids. CDR1 SGHTA and CDR2 FQGTGA come from the germline V gene. This chain's CDR3 is CASSLSGGQSYEQYF. In DNA, the CDR3 is TGTGCCAGCAGCTTAAGCGGGGGGCAGTCCTACGAGCAGTACTTC.

This clone was picked up one time. The rearrangement links TRBV11-1 to TRBJ2-4; 12 positions match TRBD1. CDR1 and CDR2 from the germline V gene are SGHAT and FQDESV (reference sequence). The CDR3 contains 14 residues. Trimming cost V 4 bases and J 6 bases; bases outside gene matches: 1. As DNA, the CDR3 is TGTGCCAGCAGCTCGGGACAGGGGGCAAACATTCAGTACTTC. Protein: CASSSGQGANIQYF.

The chain couples TRBV6-1 to TRBJ1-5; D unclear. This CDR3 spans 15 amino acids. Germline CDR1 MNHNS, CDR2 SASEGT. Trimming stripped 6 bases from V and 1 base from J, with 13 bases between. CDR3 residues: CASSPDLTSNQPQHF. CDR3 in DNA: TGTGCCAGCAGCCCAGACCTCACCAGCAATCAGCCCCAGCATTTT.

The chain links TRBV19 to TRBJ1-1; 7 nucleotides match TRBD1. The V gene's germline CDR1 is LNHDA and CDR2 SQIVND (reference sequence). The CDR3 has 15 residues. The J segment lost 4 bases and the V segment lost 6 bases, leaving 11 bases of the junction unmatched. CDR3 coding DNA: TGTGCCAGTAGGCCCGGGACAGCCTCCTCCACTGAAGCTTTCTTT. Translated: CASRPGTASSTEAFF.

The rearrangement joins TRBV6-5 to TRBJ2-5; D may be TRBD2 (5 bases). The V gene's germline CDR1 is MNHEY and CDR2 SVGAGI. V was cut by 2 bases and J by 7 bases, with 5 bases left in between. This CDR3 comprises 11 residues. The CDR3 protein is CASSYGGTQYF. Written as DNA, the CDR3 is TGTGCCAGCAGTTACGGAGGGACCCAGTACTTC.

The chain joins TRBV2 to TRBJ1-1; D gene uncertain. Trimming cost V 6 bases and J 5 bases, with 4 bases left between them. The germline CDR1 and CDR2 sequences are SNHLY and FYNNEI. This CDR3 comprises 10 residues. CDR3 in DNA: TGTGCCAGCAGCTTGACTGAAGCTTTCTTT. This codes for CASSLTEAFF.

The table lists this clone with a count of one. V and J are TRBV18 and TRBJ2-3; D gene unclear. Germline CDR1 and CDR2: KGHSH and LQKENI. The CDR3 has 14 amino acids. V dropped 3 bases and J dropped 2 bases, with 9 bases sitting between them. CDR3 DNA sequence: TGTGCCAGCTCACCCCAAGCCCCCACAGATACGCAGTATTTT. Encoded protein: CASSPQAPTDTQYF.

CDR3 sequence (DNA): TGTGCCATCAGTGAGTCGGACAGGGGTACTGGCTACACCTTC. It encodes CAISESDRGTGYTF. The chain employs TRBV10-3 and TRBJ1-2; 9 nucleotides line up with TRBD1. Germline lookup yields CDR1 ENHRY and CDR2 SYGVKD. Trimming at V came to 0 bases and at J to 7 bases, leaving 3 bases not matched to a gene. This CDR3 region has 14 residues.

CDR3 bases: TGTGCCAGCAGCCCTGCTGGACTAGCATATGAGACCCAGTACTTC. Translation gives CASSPAGLAYETQYF. The chain couples TRBV21-1 to TRBJ2-5; the table assigns TRBD2, which was not confirmed against the DNA. TRBV21-1 is reported as a pseudogene. The CDR3 sequence is 15 residues long.

This chain connects TRBV6-1 to TRBJ2-1; 7 bases align to TRBD2. The CDR3 has 14 residues. Germline values: CDR1 MNHNS, CDR2 SASEGT. Trimming removed 4 bases from V and 4 bases from J; junction bases left unmatched: 4. The DNA for the CDR3 is TGTGCCAGCAGTGGGCCCGGGGGGTACAATGAGCAGTTCTTC. This encodes CASSGPGGYNEQFF.